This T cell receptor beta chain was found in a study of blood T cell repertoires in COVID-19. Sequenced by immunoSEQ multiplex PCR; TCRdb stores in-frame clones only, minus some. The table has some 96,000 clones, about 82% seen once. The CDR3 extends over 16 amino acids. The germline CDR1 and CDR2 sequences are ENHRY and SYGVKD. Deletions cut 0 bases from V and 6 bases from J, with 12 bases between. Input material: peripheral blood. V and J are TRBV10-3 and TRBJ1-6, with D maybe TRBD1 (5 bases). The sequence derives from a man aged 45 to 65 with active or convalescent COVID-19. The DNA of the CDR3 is TGTGCCATCAGTGAGTCCCCAGGGCAGTTTAATTCACCCCTCCACTTT. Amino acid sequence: CAISESPGQFNSPLHF.